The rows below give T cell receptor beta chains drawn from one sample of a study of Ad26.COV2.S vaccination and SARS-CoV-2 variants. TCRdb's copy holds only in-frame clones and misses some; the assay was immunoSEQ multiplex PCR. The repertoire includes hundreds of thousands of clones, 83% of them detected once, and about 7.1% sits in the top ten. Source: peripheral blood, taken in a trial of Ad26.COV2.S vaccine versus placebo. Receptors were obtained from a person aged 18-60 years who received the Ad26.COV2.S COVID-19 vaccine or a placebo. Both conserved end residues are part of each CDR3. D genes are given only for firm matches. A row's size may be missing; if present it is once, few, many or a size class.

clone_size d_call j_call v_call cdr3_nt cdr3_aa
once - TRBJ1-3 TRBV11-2 TGTGCCAGCAGCTTACGAGGAATCGGAAACACCATATATTTT CASSLRGIGNTIYF
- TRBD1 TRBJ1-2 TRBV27 TGTGCCAGCAGTCAAAGACAGGGAGTGTATGGCTACACCTTC CASSQRQGVYGYTF
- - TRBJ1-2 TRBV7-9 TGTGCCAGCAGCTCAGGGGCTGGCTACACCTTC CASSSGAGYTF
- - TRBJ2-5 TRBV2 TGTGCCAGCGACTGGGGAGAAAAGACCCAGTACTTC CASDWGEKTQYF
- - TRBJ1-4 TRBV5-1 TGCGCCAGCAGCTTGGGTGTAAGGGCAGGGCGAGGGGAACTGTTTTTT CASSLGVRAGRGELFF
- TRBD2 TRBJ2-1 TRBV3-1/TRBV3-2 TGTGCCAGCAGCCAAGGGCTAGCGGGCAATGAGCAGTTCTTC CASSQGLAGNEQFF
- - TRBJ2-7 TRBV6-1 TGTGCCAGCAGTGAGGGACATTCCTACGAGCAGTACTTC CASSEGHSYEQYF
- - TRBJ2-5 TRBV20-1 TGCAGTGCGAACGACCTAGCGACCCAGTACTTC CSANDLATQYF
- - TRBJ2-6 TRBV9 TGTGCCAGCAGCGTTGGACCAGGGGCCAACGTCCTGACTTTC CASSVGPGANVLTF
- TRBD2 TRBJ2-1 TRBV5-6 TGTGCCAGCAGCTCGGGACTAGCGGCCTACAATGAGCAGTTCTTC CASSSGLAAYNEQFF
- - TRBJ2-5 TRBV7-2 TGTGCCAGCACTCGACAGCAAGAGACCCAGTACTTC CASTRQQETQYF